Presented here are 18 T cell receptor beta chains from one specimen sequenced in a study of T cell responses to AZD1222 COVID-19 vaccine. Libraries were prepared by immunoSEQ multiplex PCR; TCRdb keeps only in-frame clonotypes and omits some of them. The sample holds around 70,000 clones; around nine tenths are singletons and the top ten take around 5.1%. Sequences were derived from peripheral blood, sampled 28 days after the second dose of the MenACWY control vaccine. The origin of the receptors is an adult who received the MenACWY meningococcal vaccine as a control.

The chain carries TRBV7-9 and TRBJ2-7; weak D call: TRBD1 (6 bases). This CDR3 has 15 amino acids. Trimming pared 5 bases from V and 2 bases from J, leaving 16 bases between. Germline values: CDR1 SEHNR, CDR2 FQNEAQ (reference sequence). The CDR3 sequence: CASSPPGHYTYEQYF. The CDR3 region has the DNA TGTGCCAGCAGCCCTCCGGGACACTATACCTACGAGCAGTACTTC.

The rearrangement links TRBV28 to TRBJ1-4, with D possibly TRBD1 on 5 matching bases. Germline V CDR1 and CDR2: MDHEN, SYDVKM. Trimming took 6 bases from V and 5 from J, leaving 16 bases between them. The CDR3 has 15 residues. Written as DNA, the CDR3 is TGTGCCAGCAGCATAACCCAGGGATTGAATGAAAAACTGTTTTTT. It codes for CASSITQGLNEKLFF.

This chain uses TRBV19 with TRBJ1-5; D remains ambiguous. The germline gives CDR1 LNHDA, CDR2 SQIVND (reference sequence). The CDR3 length is 14 residues. The V end lost 1 base, the J end lost 9 bases, and 13 bases lay between the germline ends. The CDR3 protein is CASSIVSTDRPQHF. CDR3 sequence (DNA): TGTGCCAGTAGTATAGTGAGTACCGATCGGCCCCAGCATTTT.

This chain links TRBV7-7 with TRBJ1-3; TRBD1 matches at 8 bases. Looked up from germline, CDR1 is SSHAT and CDR2 is FNYEAQ (reference sequence). This CDR3 region has 16 residues. The ends lost 5 bases at V and 8 bases at J; junction bases unmatched: 14. The CDR3 is CASSTRQGRRRDTIYF. Here the CDR3 DNA reads TGTGCCAGCAGCACTCGACAGGGGAGAAGGAGAGACACCATATATTTT.

The V gene is TRBV7-3, the J gene TRBJ1-1, with D perhaps matching TRBD1 (6 bases). Looked up from germline, CDR1 is SGHTA and CDR2 is FQGTGA. Trimming stripped 8 bases from V and 4 bases from J, with 11 bases between. This CDR3 is built from 12 residues. The DNA of the CDR3 is TGTGCCAGCCAGGGAGGGGGCACTGAAGCTTTCTTT. Amino acids: CASQGGGTEAFF.

The chain has TRBV6-2 or TRBV6-3 and TRBJ2-7, with 9 bases that match TRBD2. The J segment lost 7 bases and the V segment lost 0 bases, leaving 13 bases of the junction unmatched. The CDR3 runs to 17 residues. The germline CDR1 and CDR2 sequences are MNHEY and SVGEGT. CDR3 in amino acids: CASSYSSGGRISWEQYF. CDR3 in DNA: TGTGCCAGCAGTTACTCGAGCGGGGGGCGCATATCCTGGGAGCAGTACTTC.

V and J are TRBV5-6 and TRBJ2-7; maybe TRBD1 (5 bases). CDR1 and CDR2 from the germline V gene are SGHDT and YYEEEE. V gave up 4 bases and J gave up 2 bases, with 19 bases separating them. This CDR3 is 16 amino acids long. In DNA, the CDR3 is TGTGCCAGCAGCCCGAAGGGCACAGGCCCTACCTACGAGCAGTACTTC. This translates into CASSPKGTGPTYEQYF.

This rearrangement joins TRBV9 to TRBJ2-2; D is unclear. CDR1 SGDLS and CDR2 YYNGEE come from the germline V gene. Trimming cost V 4 bases and J 0 bases, with 4 bases left between them. The CDR3 is 13 residues long. For the CDR3, the DNA is TGTGCCAGCAGCCCCCCGAACACCGGGGAGCTGTTTTTT. Amino acid sequence: CASSPPNTGELFF.

The gene calls are TRBV5-4 and TRBJ2-7; TRBD1 matches at 8 bases. Trimming cost V 6 bases and J 4 bases; bases outside gene matches: 9. The CDR3 is 14 residues long. Per the germline V gene, CDR1 is SGHNT and CDR2 is YYREEE (reference sequence). CDR3 in amino acids: CASTLQGTGYEQYF. CDR3 DNA sequence: TGTGCCAGCACCCTACAAGGGACAGGTTACGAGCAGTACTTC.

V usage is TRBV5-4 and J usage is TRBJ2-5, with TRBD1 identical over 10 bases. From germline, CDR1 is SGHNT and CDR2 YYREEE (reference sequence). J was trimmed by 5 bases and V by 4 bases; bases with no gene match: 11. CDR3 length: 16 residues. This CDR3 reads CASSNAKTGGVETQYF. In nucleotides, the CDR3 is TGTGCCAGCAGCAACGCTAAGACAGGGGGCGTGGAGACCCAGTACTTC.

J is TRBJ2-2 and V is TRBV11-2; TRBD2 matches 7 bases. Germline V CDR1 and CDR2: SGHAT, FQNNGV. Trimming took 1 base from V and 1 from J; bases not matched to a gene: 3. The CDR3 is 16 residues long. The CDR3 loop is CASSLGRGENTGELFF. In DNA, the CDR3 is TGTGCCAGCAGCTTAGGTCGGGGGGAGAACACCGGGGAGCTGTTTTTT. The entire variable domain, with the rest obtained from reference TRBV11-2 and TRBJ2-2, is as follows: EAGVAQSPRYKIIEKRQSVAFWCNPISGHATLYWYQQILGQGPKLLIQFQNNGVVDDSQLPKDRFSAERLKGVDSTLKIQPAKLEDSAVYLCASSLGRGENTGELFFGEGSRLTVL.

This clone was counted once. The chain is built from TRBV7-8 and TRBJ2-3; D not resolved. Germline CDR1 reads SGHVS; CDR2 reads FQNEAQ. This CDR3 is 16 amino acids long. V was shortened by 7 bases and J by 4 bases, with 21 bases between the two germline ends. The CDR3 is CASTLTVPTIADTQYF. Written as DNA, the CDR3 is TGTGCCAGCACCCTCACCGTGCCCACTATTGCAGATACGCAGTATTTT.

CDR3 protein: CASSLDLNEKLFF. DNA for the CDR3: TGTGCCAGCAGCTTGGACTTAAATGAAAAACTGTTTTTT. The rearrangement uses TRBV5-5 and TRBJ1-4; D gene unclear. The V end was cut by 0 bases, the J end by 5 bases, with 5 bases between. This CDR3 comprises 13 residues. Germline CDR1 SGHKS, CDR2 YYEKEE (reference sequence). Full variable domain (rest looked up from reference TRBV5-5 and TRBJ1-4): DAGVTQSPTHLIKTRGQQVTLRCSPISGHKSVSWYQQVLGQGPQFIFQYYEKEERGRGNFPDRFSARQFPNYSSELNVNALLLGDSALYLCASSLDLNEKLFFGSGTQLSVL.

V is TRBV6-4 and J is TRBJ2-2, with D unclear. V was pared by 0 bases and J by 5 bases, with 7 bases between. The CDR3 contains 14 residues. Germline lookup yields CDR1 MRHNA and CDR2 SNTAGT. The CDR3 DNA reads TGTGCCAGCAGTGACTCAAGCGAGACCGGGGAGCTGTTTTTT. Protein product: CASSDSSETGELFF.

This sequence joins TRBV30 and TRBJ1-5; D uncertain. Germline V gene lookup returns CDR1 GTSNPN and CDR2 SVGIG (reference sequence). Trimming left V 0 bases short and J 9 bases short, with 9 bases between. The CDR3 covers 12 residues. The CDR3 nucleotides are TGTGCCTGGAGTGTACCCTCCCGGCCCCAGCATTTT. The encoded protein is CAWSVPSRPQHF.

The chain combines TRBV21-1 with TRBJ1-3; the D segment call TRBD1 is taken from the table without a DNA check. TRBV21-1 is described as a pseudogene. The CDR3 is 15 amino acids. The CDR3 sequence: CASSKRQGPGNTIYF. DNA of the CDR3: TGTGCCAGCAGCAAGCGGCAGGGCCCCGGAAACACCATATATTTT.

The rearrangement joins TRBV7-9 to TRBJ1-1; 7 nucleotides match TRBD1. Germline CDR1 SEHNR, CDR2 FQNEAQ (reference sequence). V gave up 11 bases and J gave up 4 bases; unmatched junction bases: 4. CDR3 length: 11 amino acids. CDR3 amino acids: CAPGGTTEAFF. CDR3 in DNA: TGTGCCCCAGGGGGGACCACTGAAGCTTTCTTT.

This clone was seen once. The genes are TRBV6-5 and TRBJ1-6, with 11 bases lining up with TRBD1. The CDR3 sequence is 14 residues long. V was clipped by 4 bases and J by 7 bases; unmatched bases: 0. The germline V gene encodes CDR1 MNHEY and CDR2 SVGAGI. The CDR3 protein is CASSWDRGNSPLHF. CDR3 nucleotide sequence: TGTGCCAGCAGTTGGGACAGGGGGAATTCACCCCTCCACTTT.